Listed below are T cell receptor beta chains from one sample, sequenced in a study of control samples from healthy donors and cancer patients. Profiled with immunoSEQ multiplex PCR; TCRdb holds only in-frame clones, not every one. Among under 200,000 clones listed, roughly 93% were seen once. Sequencing was carried out using blood. These receptors were taken from an older woman in good health. Each CDR3 is given with its conserved first and last residue. A D gene is named only where the DNA matches it firmly. A row's size may be missing; if present it is once, few, many or a size class.

size: .; V: TRBV18; J: TRBJ2-2; length: 13; D: .; DNA: TGTGCCAGCTCACTGGGCAACACCGGGGAGCTGTTTTTT; CDR3: CASSLGNTGELFF
size: .; V: TRBV5-1; J: TRBJ1-1; length: 15; D: .; DNA: TGCGCCAGCAGCTTGTTTCTAGGGTTGAACACTGAAGCTTTCTTT; CDR3: CASSLFLGLNTEAFF
size: .; V: TRBV13; J: TRBJ2-7; length: 15; D: TRBD1; DNA: TGTGCCAGCAGCTTGGACAGGGACTTTAATCGCGAGCAGTACTTC; CDR3: CASSLDRDFNREQYF
size: .; V: TRBV25-1; J: TRBJ2-1; length: 13; D: .; DNA: TGTGCCAGCAAGGGCAGCTCCTACAATGAGCAGTTCTTC; CDR3: CASKGSSYNEQFF
size: .; V: TRBV7-2; J: TRBJ1-3; length: 15; D: TRBD1; DNA: TGTGCCAGCAGCATCCGTCAGGGGGTGGGAAACACCATATATTTT; CDR3: CASSIRQGVGNTIYF
size: .; V: TRBV6-2/TRBV6-3; J: TRBJ1-2; length: 15; D: .; DNA: TGTGCCAGCAGTTACTCGCCCCAGGCGGCCTATGGCTACACCTTC; CDR3: CASSYSPQAAYGYTF
size: .; V: TRBV19; J: TRBJ1-1; length: 12; D: .; DNA: TGTGCCAGTAGTATGCGCGGCAGAACAGCTTTCTTT; CDR3: CASSMRGRTAFF
size: .; V: TRBV5-1; J: TRBJ2-1; length: 15; D: .; DNA: TGCGCCAGCAGCTTGGGACAGGCCAGCGCTAATGAGCAGTTCTTC; CDR3: CASSLGQASANEQFF
size: .; V: TRBV19; J: TRBJ1-2; length: 15; D: .; DNA: TGTGCCAGTAGCCTCCAAGGGCGGGGGGACTATGGCTACACCTTC; CDR3: CASSLQGRGDYGYTF
size: .; V: TRBV15; J: TRBJ2-2; length: 19; D: .; DNA: TGTGCCACCAGCAGAGTCTTGGGCACACCTTCCTCGAACACCGGGGAGCTGTTTTTT; CDR3: CATSRVLGTPSSNTGELFF
size: .; V: TRBV6-6; J: TRBJ2-3; length: 16; D: TRBD1; DNA: TGTGCCAGCAGGTCCCAAAGGACAGGGGGCACAGATACGCAGTATTTT; CDR3: CASRSQRTGGTDTQYF
size: .; V: TRBV12-1; J: TRBJ2-7; length: 16; D: .; DNA: TGTGCCAGCAGCCCTATTCTTGGAGCGGGGGTCTACGAGCAGTACTTC; CDR3: CASSPILGAGVYEQYF
size: once; V: TRBV3-1/TRBV3-2; J: TRBJ2-3; length: 15; D: TRBD1; DNA: TGTGCCAGCAGCCTTCCGGGACAGGGGTGGGGTACGCAGTATTTT; CDR3: CASSLPGQGWGTQYF
size: once; V: TRBV27; J: TRBJ2-3; length: 16; D: TRBD2; DNA: TGTGCCAGCAGTTTCCATGGCGGGGGAGTCACAGATACGCAGTATTTT; CDR3: CASSFHGGGVTDTQYF
size: .; V: TRBV7-8; J: TRBJ1-2; length: 15; D: .; DNA: TGTGCCAGCAGCTTAGAGAGGTGGCAGGTCTATGGCTACACCTTC; CDR3: CASSLERWQVYGYTF
size: once; V: TRBV10-3; J: TRBJ1-4; length: 17; D: .; DNA: TGTGCCTCAAACTCAGGGGTTCTGGGCGAAAATAATGAAAAACTGTTTTTT; CDR3: CASNSGVLGENNEKLFF
size: .; V: TRBV7-9; J: TRBJ2-7; length: 16; D: TRBD2; DNA: TGTGCCAGCAGCGAGGCCCGGGGGGGCCTAGCCTACGAGCAGTACTTC; CDR3: CASSEARGGLAYEQYF
size: .; V: TRBV5-6; J: TRBJ2-1; length: 16; D: TRBD2; DNA: TGTGCCAGCAGCGTCCTTAGCGGGGGCCCATACAATGAGCAGTTCTTC; CDR3: CASSVLSGGPYNEQFF
size: .; V: TRBV6-5; J: TRBJ1-4; length: 14; D: .; DNA: TGTGCCAGCAGTTACGGGGGGGGATTGGAAAAACTGTTTTTT; CDR3: CASSYGGGLEKLFF
size: .; V: TRBV19; J: TRBJ1-5; length: 15; D: .; DNA: TGTGCCAGTACCCCTCTGAGTGGGGGATATCAGCCCCAGCATTTT; CDR3: CASTPLSGGYQPQHF
size: .; V: TRBV6-6; J: TRBJ1-5; length: 14; D: TRBD1; DNA: TGTGCCAGCAAGGAGGGGGCAAGCAATCAGCCCCAGCATTTT; CDR3: CASKEGASNQPQHF
size: .; V: TRBV12-3/TRBV12-4; J: TRBJ1-5; length: 13; D: TRBD1; DNA: TGTGCCAGCAGGAGACAGGGGGATGAGCCCCAGCATTTT; CDR3: CASRRQGDEPQHF
size: .; V: TRBV30; J: TRBJ2-7; length: 13; D: TRBD2; DNA: TGTGCCTGGAGCGGGGGGGCCGGGGGAGAGCAGTACTTC; CDR3: CAWSGGAGGEQYF
size: .; V: TRBV30; J: TRBJ2-7; length: 15; D: .; DNA: TGTGCCTGGAAGCCTAGGGCAGGCCTGACCTACGAGCAGTACTTC; CDR3: CAWKPRAGLTYEQYF
size: .; V: TRBV12-5; J: TRBJ2-2; length: 14; D: .; DNA: TGTGCTAGTGGTTTGTATGAGGGGGCCGGGGAGCTGTTTTTT; CDR3: CASGLYEGAGELFF
size: .; V: TRBV5-1; J: TRBJ1-1; length: 16; D: .; DNA: TGCGCCAGCAGCTTGGCCATGGGGAGTTTAAACACTGAAGCTTTCTTT; CDR3: CASSLAMGSLNTEAFF
size: .; V: TRBV3-1/TRBV3-2; J: TRBJ2-5; length: 15; D: .; DNA: TGTGCCAGCAGCCAAGATCATGGAGGGGGAGAGACCCAGTACTTC; CDR3: CASSQDHGGGETQYF
size: .; V: TRBV28; J: TRBJ1-5; length: 15; D: .; DNA: TGTGCCAGCAGTTTGGAGGGGTTGGGCAATCAGCCCCAGCATTTT; CDR3: CASSLEGLGNQPQHF
size: .; V: TRBV14; J: TRBJ2-5; length: 15; D: .; DNA: TGTGCCAGCAGCCCCCGGGACTTAGCATCAGAGACCCAGTACTTC; CDR3: CASSPRDLASETQYF
size: .; V: TRBV18; J: TRBJ2-2; length: 17; D: .; DNA: TGTGCCAGCTCACCGGCCGGTAGGGCGGGAAGAACCGGGGAGCTGTTTTTT; CDR3: CASSPAGRAGRTGELFF
size: .; V: TRBV5-1; J: TRBJ2-7; length: 14; D: TRBD1; DNA: TGCGCCAGCAGCTTCGGGACAGGGTCGGTCGAGCAGTACTTC; CDR3: CASSFGTGSVEQYF
size: .; V: TRBV5-4; J: TRBJ1-1; length: 16; D: .; DNA: TGTGCCAGCAGCCCTCCCGGGAAACTGGCGAACACTGAAGCTTTCTTT; CDR3: CASSPPGKLANTEAFF
size: .; V: TRBV7-8; J: TRBJ2-1; length: 15; D: .; DNA: TGTGCCAGCAGCCCGGGTAGGGGGGACTACAATGAGCAGTTCTTC; CDR3: CASSPGRGDYNEQFF
size: .; V: TRBV3-1/TRBV3-2; J: TRBJ2-7; length: 13; D: .; DNA: TGTGCCAGCAGCAGACTAGACGTCGGCGAGCAGTACTTC; CDR3: CASSRLDVGEQYF
size: .; V: TRBV4-3; J: TRBJ1-5; length: 15; D: TRBD1; DNA: TGCGCCAGCAGCCAAACGACAGGGAACAATCAGCCCCAGCATTTT; CDR3: CASSQTTGNNQPQHF
size: .; V: TRBV28; J: TRBJ1-4; length: 16; D: TRBD1; DNA: TGTGCCAGCAGTTCCAGCCCGGGACAGGGGAATGAAAAACTGTTTTTT; CDR3: CASSSSPGQGNEKLFF